The TCR beta chain under discussion was sequenced for a study of blood T cell repertoires in COVID-19 (dated by TCRdb to 2018 to 2020). Study-level background: Collaborator samples came from the United States, Italy and Spain and covered acute and convalescent phases of COVID-19. The prospective study material was composed of cDNA or gDNA derived from T cells, B-cell-depleted T cells, or PBMCs. Deeply sampled blood TCRbeta repertoires from subjects exposed to, actively infected with, or recovered from COVID-19 were included in the dataset. The repertoires were released in a freely available public database meant as a resource for research on the immune response to SARS-CoV-2. Samples were obtained from the ongoing ImmuneRACE study (first 160 participants) and from 950 to 1,500 subjects provided by 6 global collaborators. The sample metadata nearly always contained a de-identified subject ID, COVID-19 status, age in years and sex. Where available, HLA class I and class II types were obtained from metadata supplied by the sample provider rather than from assay-based typing. General findings and caveats noted by the study authors: The amount of clinical and demographic metadata varied by source and participant and was provided uncurated.

Trimming takes 5 bases off V and 6 bases off J; junction bases not matched to a gene: 5. Looking up the germline V gene yields CDR1 SGHAT and CDR2 FQNNGV. The cysteine opens and the phenylalanine closes a CDR3 of 13 amino acids. Only the CDR3 region is kept as DNA, spanning 39 bases read in frame from base 1. The immunoSEQ Assay, a bias-controlled multiplex PCR, was used to amplify TCRbeta CDR3 regions from genomic DNA. From the authors' description of their analysis: The number of nucleated cells in each sample was estimated from the amplification of reference gene primers within the assay. To quantify the absolute abundance of each unique TCRbeta CDR3 rearrangement, sequence reads were collapsed and filtered. For each sample, productive Simpson clonality was calculated as the square root of Simpson's diversity index over productive rearrangements. Imported from immuneACCESS, the table was reduced by TCRdb to in-frame sequences with V and J called. These copies leave out some clones; in studies compared against another copy, an unresolved V gene accounts for under half, and the cause of the remainder is not known. That table supplies the V and J calls and clone size; D and trimming were determined from the DNA. The sample table holds 400,000 or so clones, of which around 84% were seen once. Around 2.9% of the sample is held by the ten biggest clonotypes.

The collaborating institutions used their own protocols to collect whole blood in K2EDTA tubes. For TCRbeta analysis, collaborators shipped samples in one of three forms: frozen whole blood, isolated PBMCs, or DNA extracted from either of those sample types. About this clone itself: Its specific antigen is unknown. Base quality data are lacking; no much larger clone is found one base away.

Rearrangement joined TRBV11-2 to TRBJ1-2; 8 bases in between match TRBD1. This sequence originates from a human donor in a cohort sampled during active COVID-19. Material for sequencing was peripheral blood. Here the CDR3 is given as CASSQDRGNGYTF. The nucleotide sequence is TGTGCCAGCAGCCAAGACAGGGGAAATGGCTACACCTTC.